Listed below are T cell receptor beta chains from one sample, sequenced in a study of T cell repertoires in cytomegalovirus infection. TCRdb re-derived calls from the reads in MiXCR, one entry per CDR3 protein. The profile shows under 250,000 distinct CDR3 sequences, approximately 13% of them singletons. Sequenced: PBMCs. Source of these receptors: a human donor in good health (CMV status not recorded). Some clones in this sample may be carry-over from other donors' samples. CDR3s include the opening cysteine and the closing phenylalanine or tryptophan.

v_call	j_call	cdr3_aa
TRBV5-1	TRBJ2-5	CASSLDSGMETQYF
TRBV7-2	TRBJ2-1	CASSLPGGDTGFF
TRBV7-3	TRBJ2-5	CASSSTLRETQYF
TRBV7-3	TRBJ2-6	CASSYRGGANVLTF
TRBV6-2/TRBV6-3	TRBJ2-7	CSSSSTYEQYF
TRBV7-2	TRBJ1-6	CASSLGTGSANSPLHF
TRBV28	TRBJ1-2	CASRDQNYGYTF
TRBV29-1	TRBJ2-2	CSVYRLDGELFF
TRBV7-2	TRBJ2-7	CASSAGTIPYEQYF
TRBV25-1	TRBJ1-6	CASSESSRPLHF
TRBV19	TRBJ1-5	CASTPGQAPNQPQHF
TRBV4-3	TRBJ2-7	CASSQGLSGAKYEQYF
TRBV7-2	TRBJ2-4	CASSPLAGGPTIYF
TRBV11-2	TRBJ2-3	CASTNRTGAPDTQYF
TRBV29-1	TRBJ2-3	CSVQVTADTQYF
TRBV6-2/TRBV6-3	TRBJ2-3	CASSYSGEPPDTQYF
TRBV14	TRBJ1-4	CASSQVRQVQNEKLFF
TRBV6-2/TRBV6-3	TRBJ2-5	CASNSPRGGKETQYF
TRBV19	TRBJ2-1	CASQGRTSGSNEQFF
TRBV20-1	TRBJ2-3	CSARTSGSTDTQYF
TRBV7-2	TRBJ2-1	CASSPDGSGGWDNEQFF
TRBV28	TRBJ2-7	CASRARRPYEQYF
TRBV25-1	TRBJ1-1	CASSPPGLSNTEAFF
TRBV5-1	TRBJ2-3	CASSLEGTGATDTQYF
TRBV28	TRBJ2-1	CASTRGSYNEQFF
TRBV20-1	TRBJ2-3	CSARISGLTDTQYF
TRBV7-2	TRBJ2-5	CASSSGQAGETQYF
TRBV7-2	TRBJ2-2	CASSLVSRTASNTGELFF
TRBV6-1	TRBJ2-1	CASRLAGDLNEQFF
TRBV2	TRBJ2-7	CASSERALSYEQYF
TRBV7-2	TRBJ2-7	CASSLVPSGTLSYEQYF
TRBV6-2/TRBV6-3	TRBJ2-1	CASRLAGGEYEQFF
TRBV2	TRBJ1-5	CASSDGTDQPQHF
TRBV11-2	TRBJ2-2	CASSLGTGAVTGELFF
TRBV3-1	TRBJ2-7	CASSSRDRGEREQYF
TRBV7-9	TRBJ1-2	CASSPQQGKGYTF
TRBV7-9	TRBJ1-5	CASSSERGQGGFNQPQHF
TRBV19	TRBJ1-1	CASSIEAGNTEAFF
TRBV7-2	TRBJ2-1	CASSPVTLSYNEQFF
TRBV28	TRBJ2-2	CASSSSGRANTGELFF
TRBV19	TRBJ1-1	CASSPQGRRNTEAFF
TRBV19	TRBJ1-3	CASRTGSSGNTIYF
TRBV11-2	TRBJ2-1	CASSFLAGERLNEQFF
TRBV5-5	TRBJ2-1	CASSLGGTSGGKNEQFF
TRBV6-2/TRBV6-3	TRBJ2-2	CASSYRDSGELFF
TRBV7-2	TRBJ2-7	CASSLVGDRGEQYF
TRBV19	TRBJ1-2	CASSIEWLEGGNGGYTF
TRBV6-2/TRBV6-3	TRBJ2-7	CASSPRQGAREQYF
TRBV6-2/TRBV6-3	TRBJ1-1	CASSYSEAAEAFF
TRBV7-2	TRBJ1-6	CASSLGAFSPLHF